This T cell receptor beta chain was documented in a study of blood T cell repertoires in COVID-19 (dated by TCRdb to between 2020 and 2021). About the full investigation: Collaborator samples came from the United States, Italy and Spain and covered acute and convalescent phases of COVID-19. The material from the prospective study consisted of cDNA or gDNA derived from T cells, B-cell-depleted T cells, or PBMCs. The dataset comprised deeply sampled blood TCRbeta repertoires from subjects exposed to, actively infected with, or recovered from COVID-19. A freely available public database, intended as a resource for researchers studying the immune response to SARS-CoV-2, is where the repertoires were released. Samples were obtained from the ongoing ImmuneRACE study (first 160 participants) and from 1,254 subjects provided by 6 global collaborators. Nearly every sample came with metadata listing a de-identified subject ID, COVID-19 status, age in years and sex. Where HLA class I and class II types were available, the types were taken from metadata supplied by the sample provider, not from assay-based typing.

This clone was seen a few times. No antigen is known for it. Nothing much larger sits one base from this clone, and base qualities are not available. Collaborating institutions collected whole blood in K2EDTA tubes following their own protocols. For TCRbeta analysis, collaborators shipped samples in one of three forms: frozen whole blood, isolated PBMCs, or DNA extracted from either of those sample types. TCRbeta CDR3 regions were amplified from genomic DNA by means of the immunoSEQ Assay, a bias-controlled multiplex PCR. In the authors' own workflow: Within the assay, amplification of reference gene primers was used to estimate how many nucleated cells each sample contained. To quantify the absolute abundance of each unique TCRbeta CDR3 rearrangement, sequence reads were collapsed and filtered. For each sample, productive Simpson clonality was calculated as the square root of Simpson's diversity index across productive rearrangements. TCRdb retrieved this table from immuneACCESS and kept in-frame rearrangements only. Not all clones are present; in checked studies, unresolved V genes account for under half, and no reason is known for the remainder. D and trimming were read from the DNA, whereas the V and J calls and clone size are those reported in that table. The sample table contains 90,000 to 130,000 clones; only one count was recorded for 72% of them. Of the sample, around 8% falls within the top ten clones.

For CDR1 and CDR2, the germline V gene (reference sequence) lists WNHNN and SYGVQD. Trimming removed 3 bases from V and 2 bases from J, leaving 8 bases between the germline ends. From cysteine to phenylalanine, the CDR3 is 13 amino acids long. Of the read, only the CDR3 DNA is kept; its 39 bases are in frame from base 1. The investigation overall reported the following: The amount of clinical and demographic metadata varied by source and participant and was provided uncurated.

The chain is made from TRBV10-1 and TRBJ2-7, with no confidently assigned D gene. Sequenced input: peripheral blood. The TCR sequence derives from a woman aged 55-70 years with acute or convalescent COVID-19. The nucleotide sequence reads as follows: TGCGCCAGCAGTGAAACGGGTCCCTACGAGCAGTACTTC. It specifies CASSETGPYEQYF.